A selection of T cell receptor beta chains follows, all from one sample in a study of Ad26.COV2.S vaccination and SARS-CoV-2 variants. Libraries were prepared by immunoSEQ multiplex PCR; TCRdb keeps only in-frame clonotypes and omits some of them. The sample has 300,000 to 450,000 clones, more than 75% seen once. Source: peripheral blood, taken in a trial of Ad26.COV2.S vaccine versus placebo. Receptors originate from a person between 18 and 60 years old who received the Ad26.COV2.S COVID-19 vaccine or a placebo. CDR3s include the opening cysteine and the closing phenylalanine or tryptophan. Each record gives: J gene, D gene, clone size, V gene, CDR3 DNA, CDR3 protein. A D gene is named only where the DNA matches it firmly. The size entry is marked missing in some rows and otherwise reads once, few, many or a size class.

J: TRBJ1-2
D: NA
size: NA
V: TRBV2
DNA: TGTGCCAGCAGTGGATCCTACGGGCAAGGTTATAACTATGGCTACACCTTC
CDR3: CASSGSYGQGYNYGYTF

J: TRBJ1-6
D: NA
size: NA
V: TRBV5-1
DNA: TGCGCCAGCAGCTTGGCAGGGCAGGGTACGGGGTCACCCCTCCACTTT
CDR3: CASSLAGQGTGSPLHF

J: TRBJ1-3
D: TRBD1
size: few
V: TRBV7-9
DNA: TGTGCCAGCAGCTCACCCTGGGGGACAGATCTTTTCTCTGGAAACACCATATATTTT
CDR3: CASSSPWGTDLFSGNTIYF

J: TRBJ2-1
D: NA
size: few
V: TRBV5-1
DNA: TGCGCCAGCAGAGACGGGAGCTCCTACAATGAGCAGTTCTTC
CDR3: CASRDGSSYNEQFF

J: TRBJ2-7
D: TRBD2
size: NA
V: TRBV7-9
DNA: TGTGCCAGCAGCTTAGAGCTAGCGGGACCTATCGAGCAGTACTTC
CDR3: CASSLELAGPIEQYF

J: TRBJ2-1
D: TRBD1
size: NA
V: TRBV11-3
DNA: TGTGCCAGCAGCTCCCGGGACAGGGACTACAATGAGCAGTTCTTC
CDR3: CASSSRDRDYNEQFF

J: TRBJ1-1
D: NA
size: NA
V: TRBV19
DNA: TGTGCCAGTAGTGCCCCAGGAAGGGCTGGCATCACTGAAGCTTTCTTT
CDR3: CASSAPGRAGITEAFF

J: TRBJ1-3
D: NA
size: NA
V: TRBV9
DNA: TGTGCCAGCAGCGAAAAGGGATTTTCTGCTGGAAACACCATATATTTT
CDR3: CASSEKGFSAGNTIYF

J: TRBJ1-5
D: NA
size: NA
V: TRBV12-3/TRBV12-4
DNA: TGTGCCAGCACAGTCTACAATCAGCCCCAGCATTTT
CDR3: CASTVYNQPQHF

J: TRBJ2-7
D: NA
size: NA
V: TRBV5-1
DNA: TGCGCCAGCAGCTTTAATGGGGGCTCTTCCTACGAGCAGTACTTC
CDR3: CASSFNGGSSYEQYF

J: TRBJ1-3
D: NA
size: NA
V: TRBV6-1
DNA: TGTGCCAGCAGTGAAGGGCGGAGTGGAAACACCATATATTTT
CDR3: CASSEGRSGNTIYF

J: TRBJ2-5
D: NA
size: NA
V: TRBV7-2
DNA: TGTGCCAGCAGCGTCCGGGGCGTGCAAGAGACCCAGTACTTC
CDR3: CASSVRGVQETQYF

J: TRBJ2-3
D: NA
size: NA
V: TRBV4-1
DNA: TGCGCCAGCAGCCAAGCGGTACTGGGGTACACAGATACGCAGTATTTT
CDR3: CASSQAVLGYTDTQYF

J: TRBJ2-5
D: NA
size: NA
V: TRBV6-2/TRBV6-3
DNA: TGTGCCAGCACCCCGGAATGGCGGCGCCAAGAGACCCAGTACTTC
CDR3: CASTPEWRRQETQYF

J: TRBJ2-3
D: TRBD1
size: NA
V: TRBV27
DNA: TGTGCCAGCAGGAAGGGACAGGGGGTCACAGATACGCAGTATTTT
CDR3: CASRKGQGVTDTQYF

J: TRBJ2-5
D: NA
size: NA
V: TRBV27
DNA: TGTGCCAGCAGTTTATCAACAGGGTCCAGGGCAGAGACCCAGTACTTC
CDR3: CASSLSTGSRAETQYF

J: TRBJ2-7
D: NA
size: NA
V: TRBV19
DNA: TGTGCCAGTAGTAAGCCCCCTGGAGAGCAGTACTTC
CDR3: CASSKPPGEQYF

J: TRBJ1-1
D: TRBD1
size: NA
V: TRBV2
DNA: TGTGCCAGCAGTCAACCGGGACAGGGTGAATATTACACTGAAGCTTTCTTT
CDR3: CASSQPGQGEYYTEAFF

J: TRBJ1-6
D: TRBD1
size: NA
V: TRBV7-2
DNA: TGTGCCAGCAGCTCCAGGACAGGGGGCGCGAGCTCACCCCTCCACTTT
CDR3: CASSSRTGGASSPLHF

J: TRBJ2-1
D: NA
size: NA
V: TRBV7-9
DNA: TGTGCCAGCAGCTCGACTAGGGCCTACAATGAGCAGTTCTTC
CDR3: CASSSTRAYNEQFF

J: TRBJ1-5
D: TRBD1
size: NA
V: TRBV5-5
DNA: TGTGCCAGCAGCTACGTACCGGGACAGGGGAATCAGCCCCAGCATTTT
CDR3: CASSYVPGQGNQPQHF

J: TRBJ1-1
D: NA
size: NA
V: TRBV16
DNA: TGTGCCAGCAGCCTACGAACAGGAGTGAACACTGAAGCTTTCTTT
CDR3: CASSLRTGVNTEAFF

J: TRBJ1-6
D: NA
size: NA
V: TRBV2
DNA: TGTGCCAGCAGTGCATTTCGGGGGAACCCCCTCCACTTT
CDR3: CASSAFRGNPLHF

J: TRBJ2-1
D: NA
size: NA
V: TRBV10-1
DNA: TGCGCCAGCAGTGAGTCGACAGCGAGCAATGAGCAGTTCTTC
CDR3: CASSESTASNEQFF

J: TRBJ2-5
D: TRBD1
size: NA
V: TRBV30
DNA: TGTGCCTGGGTGAAAAAAGACAGGGGGCAAGAGACCCAGTACTTC
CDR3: CAWVKKDRGQETQYF

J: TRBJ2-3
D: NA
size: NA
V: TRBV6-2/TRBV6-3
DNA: TGTGCCAGCAGTTACGGGGCAGGCGATCGCACAGATACGCAGTATTTT
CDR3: CASSYGAGDRTDTQYF

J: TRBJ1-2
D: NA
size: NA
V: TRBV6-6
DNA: TGTGCCATCGGCGGCGACAACTATGGCTACACCTTC
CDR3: CAIGGDNYGYTF

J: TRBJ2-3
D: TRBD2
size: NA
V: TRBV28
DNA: TGTGCCAGCAGGGTCGGGGGGGTTGTTAACACAGATACGCAGTATTTT
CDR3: CASRVGGVVNTDTQYF

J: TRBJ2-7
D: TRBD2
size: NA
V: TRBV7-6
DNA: TGTGCCAGCAGCTTAGCGAATCTGGGAGGGCTGGTCGAGCAGTACTTC
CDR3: CASSLANLGGLVEQYF

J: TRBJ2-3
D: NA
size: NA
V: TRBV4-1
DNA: TGCGCCAGCAGCCCCCGCGCGGCGGGCACTAGCACAGATACGCAGTATTTT
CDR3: CASSPRAAGTSTDTQYF

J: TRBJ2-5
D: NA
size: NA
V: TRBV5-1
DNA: TGCGCCAGCAGCCCGGGGGACGTTTGGGAGACCCAGTACTTC
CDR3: CASSPGDVWETQYF

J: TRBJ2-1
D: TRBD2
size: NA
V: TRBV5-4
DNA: TGTGCCAGCAGCAAGGAACTAGCGGGGACCTACAATGAGCAGTTCTTC
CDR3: CASSKELAGTYNEQFF

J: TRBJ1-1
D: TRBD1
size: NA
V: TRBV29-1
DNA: TGCAGCGTCCAATCGACAGGGGTGAACACTGAAGCTTTCTTT
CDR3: CSVQSTGVNTEAFF

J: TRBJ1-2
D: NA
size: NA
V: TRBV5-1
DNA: TGCGCCAGCAGCTTGGCCCGCGACTTTAACTATGGCTACACCTTC
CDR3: CASSLARDFNYGYTF

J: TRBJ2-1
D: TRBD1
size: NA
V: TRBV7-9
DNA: TGTGCCAGCAGCTTAGGTCCCGGGACAGATAATATTGAGCAGTTCTTC
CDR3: CASSLGPGTDNIEQFF

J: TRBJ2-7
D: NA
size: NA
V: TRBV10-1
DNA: TGCGCCAGCAGTGACCCCGGCTACGAGCAGTACTTC
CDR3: CASSDPGYEQYF

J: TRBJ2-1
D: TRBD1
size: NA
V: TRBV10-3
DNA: TGTGCCATCAGTCCAGGGGGCACAAACAATGAGCAGTTCTTC
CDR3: CAISPGGTNNEQFF

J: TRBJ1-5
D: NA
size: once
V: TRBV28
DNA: TGTGCCAGCAGTTTAGCGGGGTTTGGCAATCAGCCCCAGCATTTT
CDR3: CASSLAGFGNQPQHF

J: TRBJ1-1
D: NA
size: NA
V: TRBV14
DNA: TGTGCCAGCAGCCAAGTAGAGTCAGGTGAAGCTTTCTTT
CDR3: CASSQVESGEAFF

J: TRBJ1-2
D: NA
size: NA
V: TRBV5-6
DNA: TGTGCCAGCAGCTTGGAAGGTCCCTTCGCCTTC
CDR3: CASSLEGPFAF

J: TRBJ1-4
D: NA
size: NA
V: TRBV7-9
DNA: TGTGCCACGGCCCTTGAGTATGCAACTAATGAAAAACTGTTTTTT
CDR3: CATALEYATNEKLFF

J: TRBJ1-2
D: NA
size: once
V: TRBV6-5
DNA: TGTGCCAGCAGTTACTCTCTGGAACCCTCCGATGGCTACACCTTC
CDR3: CASSYSLEPSDGYTF

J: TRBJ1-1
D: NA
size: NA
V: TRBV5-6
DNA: TGTGCCAGCAGCTTGGTCTGGAACACTGAAGCTTTCTTT
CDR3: CASSLVWNTEAFF

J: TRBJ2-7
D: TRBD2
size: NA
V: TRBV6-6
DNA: TGTGCCAGCAGGCCGGGACTAGTCGACGAGCAGTACTTC
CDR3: CASRPGLVDEQYF

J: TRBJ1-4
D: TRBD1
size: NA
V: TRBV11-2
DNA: TGTGCCAGCAGATTTGGACAGGGGAATGAAAAACTGTTTTTT
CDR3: CASRFGQGNEKLFF

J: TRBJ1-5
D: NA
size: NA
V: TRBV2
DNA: TGTGCCAGCAGGACCCTGGGCAGGGCAGAGGGACAGCCCCAGCATTTT
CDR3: CASRTLGRAEGQPQHF

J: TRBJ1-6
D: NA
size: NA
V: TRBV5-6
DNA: TGTGCCAGCAGCTTGAAACGGGGGAATTCACCCCTCCACTTT
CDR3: CASSLKRGNSPLHF

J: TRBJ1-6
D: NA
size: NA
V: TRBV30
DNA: TGTGCCTGGAGCGGGCCGTCTAAAAATTCACCCCTCCACTTT
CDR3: CAWSGPSKNSPLHF

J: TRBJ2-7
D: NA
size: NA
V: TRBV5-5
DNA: TGTGCCAGCAGCCCATTGGGGGGTTTCAACTACGAGCAGTACTTC
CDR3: CASSPLGGFNYEQYF

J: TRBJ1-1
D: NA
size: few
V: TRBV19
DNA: TGTGCCAGTAGTATAACCGGTATGAACACTGAAGCTTTCTTT
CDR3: CASSITGMNTEAFF

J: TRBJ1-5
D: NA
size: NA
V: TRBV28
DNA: TGTGCCAGCAGTCGGGGAATCTATCAGCCCCAGCATTTT
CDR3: CASSRGIYQPQHF

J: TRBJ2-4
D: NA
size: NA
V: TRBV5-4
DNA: TGTGCCAGCAGCTTAGGGGGGGGCGGAGGCATTCAGTACTTC
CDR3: CASSLGGGGGIQYF